The source of this T cell receptor (beta chain) is a study of blood T cell repertoires in COVID-19 (dated by TCRdb to 2020 to 2022). About the investigation overall: Collaborator samples came from the United States, Italy and Spain and covered acute and convalescent phases of COVID-19. The dataset comprised deeply sampled blood TCRbeta repertoires from subjects exposed to, actively infected with, or recovered from COVID-19. HLA class I and class II types, where available, came from metadata supplied by the sample provider rather than from assay-based typing. The prospective study material was composed of cDNA or gDNA derived from T cells, B-cell-depleted T cells, or PBMCs. Nearly every sample came with metadata listing a de-identified subject ID, COVID-19 status, age in years and sex. The repertoires were released in a freely available public database meant as a resource for research on the immune response to SARS-CoV-2. Samples were obtained from the ongoing ImmuneRACE study (first 160 participants) and from approximately 1,200 subjects provided by 6 global collaborators. Beyond this particular receptor, the publication reports: The quantity of clinical and demographic metadata differed by source and by participant and was supplied without curation.

The collaborating institutions used their own protocols to collect whole blood in K2EDTA tubes. For TCRbeta analysis, collaborator samples were shipped as frozen whole blood, as isolated PBMCs, or as DNA extracted from either sample type. Turning to this clone: Its cognate antigen has yet to be identified. No much larger clone exists at a distance of one base, and base qualities are not known.

TCRbeta CDR3 regions were amplified from genomic DNA using the immunoSEQ Assay, a bias-controlled multiplex PCR. The paper's processing steps were these. Within the assay, amplification of reference gene primers was used to estimate how many nucleated cells each sample contained. Sequence reads were collapsed and filtered to measure the absolute abundance of every unique TCRbeta CDR3 rearrangement. Productive Simpson clonality was computed per sample as the square root of Simpson's diversity index over productive rearrangements. Sourced from immuneACCESS, this table was stored by TCRdb with only in-frame sequences that have V and J called. A share of the clones is absent; for the studies checked, an unresolved V gene accounts for under half, and the remainder has no known explanation. From that table come the V and J calls and clone size; the DNA was used to work out D and trimming. Present in this sample are around 260,000 clones, 65% to 90% of which were seen just once. About an eighth of the sample is in the top ten clones.

The sequence came from a human donor in a cohort sampled during active COVID-19. The sequenced sample consisted of peripheral blood.

The DNA sequence is as follows: TGTGCCAGCAGCGAACAGGGGCTTAGGGATGAGGAGCAGTTCTTC. Translated, it reads CASSEQGLRDEEQFF. The chain joins TRBV6-6 to TRBJ2-1, with 7 bases in between that match TRBD1. The cysteine opens and the phenylalanine closes a CDR3 of 15 amino acids. Only the CDR3 part of the read is kept: 45 bases, read in frame from the first base. The germline V gene (reference sequence) supplies CDR1 MNHNY and CDR2 SVGAGI. Germline trimming amounts to 6 bases on V and 10 bases on J, with 15 as the count of junction bases outside the gene matches.